The T cell receptor beta chain described here comes from a study of cytomegalovirus exposure and HLA in healthy donors. As concerns this clone: Its antigen is still unknown.

Libraries were prepared by immunoSEQ multiplex PCR; TCRdb keeps only in-frame clonotypes and omits some of them. The repertoire holds fewer than 200,000 clones, with 75% to 95% as singletons. Findings and caveats of the study: It was confirmed in vitro that a few of the CMV-associated chains were specific for CMV antigens. Many donors carried some public TCRs, although rarity characterized most TCR sequences.

Sequencing was carried out using PBMCs. The origin of this receptor is a woman under 30 in good health and CMV-seropositive.

The CDR3 DNA follows: TGTGCCAGCAGCCCCGCGTTCCGGCCCCAGCATTTT. As protein: CASSPAFRPQHF. The J gene is TRBJ1-5, the V gene TRBV2, with D unclear. Trimming removed 6 bases from V and 9 bases from J, with 12 bases in between. Germline CDR1 and CDR2: SNHLY and FYNNEI. This CDR3 spans 12 amino acids.